This T cell receptor (beta chain) was recovered during a study of OX40 agonist ivuxolimab in advanced cancers. Study at large: Every 2 weeks, ivuxolimab was infused into the patients intravenously at between 0.01 and 10 mg/kg. Those treated in dose escalation had hepatocellular carcinoma, melanoma, renal cell cancer or head and neck cancer.

CDR3 length: 12 residues. Germline V gene data show CDR1 as SGDLS and CDR2 as YYNGEE. V was cut by 4 bases and J by 3 bases, with 7 bases left in between. Generated by immunoSEQ multiplex PCR, the TCRdb table keeps only in-frame clones and is missing some. The table includes roughly 79,000 clones, more than 80% detected once. The V and J genes are TRBV9 and TRBJ1-2; D not certain. The TCR sequence derives from an adult with an advanced solid tumor such as melanoma, head and neck, liver or kidney cancer. The sample here was CD4+ or CD8+ T cells sorted from blood, taken in a trial of the OX40 agonist ivuxolimab. DNA for the CDR3: TGTGCCAGCAGCCCAGACGACTATGGCTACACCTTC. Protein product: CASSPDDYGYTF.